This TCR beta chain was retrieved from a study of regulatory T cells in long-lasting Graves disease. The authors built TCR beta libraries using iRepertoire HTBI primers and Arm-PCR of CDR3 regions. A single record per CDR3 protein comes from TCRdb applying MiXCR to the multiplex PCR reads. There are approximately 400,000 distinct CDR3 sequences in the sample; about a quarter occur only once, and about a quarter lies in the top ten. Time point indicated: persistent/refractory GD, antithyroid drugs over 5 years with positive TRAb. RNA from PBMCs was the source of the TCR library. Each patient gave roughly 9.2 milliliters of EDTA-anticoagulated peripheral blood. In germline, CDR1 is SGHRS, CDR2 YFSETQ. The CDR3 length is 16 residues. V was clipped by 0 bases and J by 7 bases; unmatched bases: 11. Study-wide findings and caveats: With persistent disease, TRBV28, TRBJ1-2 and TRBJ2-5 were the favored segments.

As to this clonotype: What it binds is not known.

J is TRBJ2-7 and V is TRBV5-1; 9 bases are shared with TRBD2. The source material was peripheral blood mononuclear cells (PBMCs), sampled when the disease was refractory, from a patient treated with antithyroid drugs. The clonotype originates from a female donor with Graves disease. The CDR3 DNA follows: TGCGCCAGCAGCTTGGGGGGACTAGCAAGGTCGGAGGAGCAGTACTTC. Residues: CASSLGGLARSEEQYF.